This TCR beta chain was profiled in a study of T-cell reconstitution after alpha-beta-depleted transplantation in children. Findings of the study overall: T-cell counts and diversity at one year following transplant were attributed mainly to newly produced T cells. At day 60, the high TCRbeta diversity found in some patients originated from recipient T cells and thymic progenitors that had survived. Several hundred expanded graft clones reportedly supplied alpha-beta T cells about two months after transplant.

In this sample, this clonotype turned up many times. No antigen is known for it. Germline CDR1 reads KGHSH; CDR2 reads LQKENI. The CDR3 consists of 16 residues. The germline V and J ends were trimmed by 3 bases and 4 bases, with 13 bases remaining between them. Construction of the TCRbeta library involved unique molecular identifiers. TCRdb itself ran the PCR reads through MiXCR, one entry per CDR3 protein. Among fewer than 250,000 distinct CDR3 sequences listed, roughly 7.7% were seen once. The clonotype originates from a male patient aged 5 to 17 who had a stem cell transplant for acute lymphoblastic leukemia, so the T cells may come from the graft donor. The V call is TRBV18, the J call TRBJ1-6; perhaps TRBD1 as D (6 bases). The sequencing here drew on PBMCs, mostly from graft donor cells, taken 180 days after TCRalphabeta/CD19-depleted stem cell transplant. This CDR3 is CASSPKTGSYNSPLHF. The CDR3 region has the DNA TGTGCCAGCTCACCGAAGACAGGATCTTATAATTCACCCCTCCACTTT.